This T cell receptor beta chain was identified during a study of T cell responses to AZD1222 COVID-19 vaccine. The CDR3 length is 14 residues. Trimming removed 1 base from V and 10 bases from J; junction bases left unmatched: 6. Germline values: CDR1 MNHNS, CDR2 SASEGT. For this clone: What it binds is unknown.

Overall study findings and caveats: Repertoire sampling occurred only after the peak T cell response. A rise in Spike-specific TCR breadth and depth followed two AZD1222 doses.

Profiled with immunoSEQ multiplex PCR; TCRdb holds only in-frame clones, not every one. The repertoire includes approximately 120,000 clones, 89% of them detected once, and approximately 8.8% sits in the top ten. Here the sequenced sample was peripheral blood, taken 28 days after the second AZD1222 dose. The receptor comes from an adult who received the AZD1222 COVID-19 vaccine. V gene TRBV6-1 combines with J gene TRBJ1-1; 10 bases agree with TRBD1. The CDR3 protein is CASSEGLWTGGAFF. The CDR3 region has the DNA TGTGCCAGCAGTGAAGGCCTTTGGACAGGGGGAGCTTTCTTT.